Listed below are T cell receptor beta chains from one sample, sequenced in a study of T cells in Graves' hyperthyroidism and ophthalmopathy. TCRdb reanalysed the multiplex PCR reads using MiXCR and keeps one entry per CDR3 protein. The sample comprises around 700,000 distinct CDR3 sequences, roughly a third of which are singletons, and 30% to 40% rests with the top ten. Sequencing was done on a sample of blood. These receptors were obtained from a woman between 40 and 55 years old with Graves' hyperthyroidism. Both conserved end residues are part of each CDR3. D genes are given only for firm matches. The size entry is marked missing in some rows and otherwise reads once, few, many or a size class.

V	J	D	size	DNA	CDR3
TRBV20-1	TRBJ2-5	.	.	TGCAGTGCTGGCCCAGAAACAACTATAGACGAGACCCAGTACTTC	CSAGPETTIDETQYF
TRBV6-5	TRBJ1-2	.	few	TGTGCCAGCAGTGAAAACATTGGCTACACCTTC	CASSENIGYTF
TRBV6-2/TRBV6-3	TRBJ1-6	TRBD1	few	TGTGCCAGCAGTGACCCGGGACAGGGTGATAATTCACCCCTCCACTTT	CASSDPGQGDNSPLHF
TRBV7-9	TRBJ2-5	TRBD2	few	TGTGCCAGCAGCTTAGGAGGGCGCGGGGGGCCTACCGACACCCAGTACTTC	CASSLGGRGGPTDTQYF
TRBV7-9	TRBJ2-7	TRBD1	.	TGTGCCAGCAGCCCGCCGGGACAGGGGGCAGAAGAGCAGTACTTC	CASSPPGQGAEEQYF
TRBV28	TRBJ2-5	TRBD2	few	TGTGCCAGCAGTATACGGGACTACCTAGAGACCCAGTACTTC	CASSIRDYLETQYF
TRBV6-5	TRBJ1-6	.	.	TGTGCCATCAGTTACCGACCGACTGCGGAGGGTTCACCCCTCCACTTT	CAISYRPTAEGSPLHF
TRBV2	TRBJ1-1	TRBD1	.	TGTGCCAGCAGACAAGTCGGGACAGGGGCCGGCACTGAAGCTTTCTTT	CASRQVGTGAGTEAFF
TRBV5-6	TRBJ1-5	.	few	TGTGCCAGCAGCTTGGGGGGGTGGGGGACCAATCAGCCCCAGCATTTT	CASSLGGWGTNQPQHF
TRBV7-2	TRBJ1-1	TRBD1	.	TGTGCCAGCAGCTTAATTACAGGGGGCTATTTTTATAGGGCTGAAGCTTTCTTT	CASSLITGGYFYRAEAFF
TRBV14	TRBJ2-5	.	many	TGTGCCAGCAGCCAGGGGGCCGTTGTGGAGACCCAGTACTTC	CASSQGAVVETQYF
TRBV27	TRBJ2-7	TRBD2	once	TGTGCCAGCCGGGGGGGCCTCTCCTACGAGCAGTACTTC	CASRGGLSYEQYF